A single sample gave rise to the 16 T cell receptor beta chains below, sequenced in a study of vaccination and CD4 T cells after COVID-19. Sequence data for DNA of cultured CD4+ T cells were generated by the Oncomine TCR Beta short-read assay. TCRdb itself ran the PCR reads through MiXCR, one entry per CDR3 protein. This table has about 13,000 distinct CDR3 sequences, 75% to 80% appearing once. Their target antigens are unknown. Noted treatment: approximately nine-day PBMC culture with coronavirus spike peptide pools or control peptides (ViraFEST assay). Sequencing input: CD4+ T cells from blood, cultured in vitro. Receptor source: a human donor who had recovered from COVID-19.

This rearrangement joins TRBV20-1 to TRBJ2-3; D not certain. Trimming removed 0 bases from V and 5 bases from J, with 12 bases in between. The CDR3 totals 14 residues. Germline CDR1 reads DFQATT; CDR2 reads SNEGSKA (reference sequence). The CDR3 sequence: CSARDLWGIDTQYF. In DNA form, the CDR3 reads TGCAGTGCTAGAGATTTGTGGGGTATAGATACGCAGTATTTT.

This chain connects TRBV7-2 to TRBJ1-1; D unresolved. The CDR3 loop spans 14 amino acids. Trimming shortened V by 1 base and J by 10 bases, and 16 bases separated the two germline ends. In germline, CDR1 is SGHTA, CDR2 FQGNSA. The CDR3 sequence: CASSLVPAIVTAFF. The CDR3 DNA reads TGTGCCAGCAGCTTAGTCCCGGCCATAGTGACAGCTTTCTTT.

The rearrangement joins TRBV6-1 to TRBJ2-5, with D perhaps being TRBD1 or TRBD2 (5 bases each). CDR1 and CDR2 (germline): MNHNS, SASEGT. V lost 6 bases and J 1 base, leaving 18 bases between the germline ends. This CDR3 spans 16 amino acids. The CDR3 reads CASSFSGAITQETQYF. DNA of the CDR3: TGTGCCAGCAGCTTTTCCGGGGCGATAACCCAAGAGACCCAGTACTTC.

The chain is built from TRBV19 and TRBJ2-2; 11 nucleotides match TRBD2. Germline V lookup: CDR1 LNHDA, CDR2 SQIVND (reference sequence). The CDR3 covers 16 residues. The trim removed 4 bases at V and 4 bases at J, leaving 5 bases unmatched. CDR3 protein: CASSTPSGRTTGELFF. The CDR3, as DNA: TGTGCCAGTAGTACCCCTAGCGGGAGGACCACCGGGGAGCTGTTTTTT.

V gene TRBV6-1 combines with J gene TRBJ2-7; no firm D call. V dropped 5 bases and J dropped 1 base, with 6 bases sitting between them. The CDR3 spans 12 residues. Germline V lookup: CDR1 MNHNS, CDR2 SASEGT. CDR3 protein: CASSTDSYEQYF. The CDR3 bases are TGTGCCAGCAGTACAGATTCCTACGAGCAGTACTTC.

The chain is built from TRBV7-8 and TRBJ2-3, with 11 bases aligning to TRBD1. The CDR3 is 15 residues long. CDR1 and CDR2 (germline): SGHVS, FQNEAQ. Trimming removed 5 bases from V and 4 bases from J; junction bases left unmatched: 5. CDR3: CASSRTGGIADTQYF. The CDR3 coding sequence is TGTGCCAGCAGCCGGACAGGGGGCATTGCAGATACGCAGTATTTT.

The chain links TRBV7-2 to TRBJ2-1, with 8 bases matching TRBD2. From germline, CDR1 is SGHTA and CDR2 FQGNSA. The trim removed 5 bases at V and 0 bases at J, leaving 9 bases unmatched. The CDR3 has 17 amino acids. Written as DNA, the CDR3 is TGTGCCAGCAGCGGGCCTAGCGGGTTAAGCTCCTACAATGAGCAGTTCTTC. Amino acid sequence: CASSGPSGLSSYNEQFF.

V gene TRBV27 combines with J gene TRBJ1-6; TRBD1 aligns across 8 bases. V gave up 3 bases and J gave up 5 bases; unmatched junction bases: 12. This CDR3 region has 18 residues. CDR1 is MNHEY, CDR2 SMNVEV, per germline (reference sequence). The CDR3 sequence is CASSFGRTGRENNSPLHF. Written as DNA, the CDR3 is TGTGCCAGCAGTTTTGGCCGGACAGGGAGGGAAAATAATTCACCCCTCCACTTT.

The V gene is TRBV28, the J gene TRBJ1-2; TRBD1 might be the D (5 bases). Germline V gene data show CDR1 as MDHEN and CDR2 as SYDVKM. V shed 3 bases and J shed 4 bases, with 21 bases lying between them. The CDR3 is made up of 17 amino acids. The CDR3 bases are TGTGCCAGCAGTTTTGGGGTAAGGCAGGGCACCGTCTATGGCTACACCTTC. Translated: CASSFGVRQGTVYGYTF.

The chain uses TRBV19 and TRBJ1-5, with 7 bases fitting TRBD1. Germline V CDR1 and CDR2: LNHDA, SQIVND (reference sequence). V lost 3 bases to trimming and J lost 4 bases; unmatched junction nucleotides: 6. The CDR3 covers 15 residues. The CDR3 protein is CASSMVAGGNQPQHF. The CDR3 region has the DNA TGTGCCAGTAGTATGGTGGCAGGGGGAAATCAGCCCCAGCATTTT. The full variable domain, its missing parts supplied by reference TRBV19 and TRBJ1-5, is DGGITQSPKYLFRKEGQNVTLSCEQNLNHDAMYWYRQDPGQGLRLIYYSQIVNDFQKGDIAEGYSVSREKKESFPLTVTSAQKNPTAFYLCASSMVAGGNQPQHFGDGTRLSIL.

This clonotype occurred a few times. The chain joins TRBV20-1 to TRBJ2-3; D gene ambiguous. This CDR3 is built from 15 residues. The V and J ends lost 0 bases and 0 bases respectively, with 10 bases between them. Germline V gene sequence: CDR1 DFQATT, CDR2 SNEGSKA (reference sequence). The CDR3 nucleotides read TGCAGTGCTAGAGATCCGAACCTTAGCACAGATACGCAGTATTTT. Translation gives CSARDPNLSTDTQYF.

The V and J genes are TRBV6-5 and TRBJ1-6, with a possible D match to TRBD1 (5 bases). CDR3 length: 15 amino acids. Germline V lookup: CDR1 MNHEY, CDR2 SVGAGI. Trimming removed 2 bases at V and 8 bases at J, with 13 bases between. CDR3 coding DNA: TGTGCCAGCAGTTACCGGGGGAATTCCGATTCACCCCTCCACTTT. Its protein is CASSYRGNSDSPLHF.

The CDR3: CASSIGRADTQYF. DNA for the CDR3: TGTGCCAGTAGTATAGGGAGGGCAGATACGCAGTATTTT. The chain recombines TRBV19 with TRBJ2-3; perhaps TRBD2 as D (6 bases). The CDR3 contains 13 residues. V gave up 1 base and J gave up 4 bases, with 6 bases separating them. Per germline, CDR1 LNHDA and CDR2 SQIVND (reference sequence).

V and J are TRBV25-1 and TRBJ2-5, with TRBD1 matching 9 bases. Trimming removed 0 bases from V and 0 bases from J; junction bases left unmatched: 2. From germline, CDR1 is MGHDK and CDR2 SYGVNS. This CDR3 has 16 amino acids. CDR3 DNA sequence: TGTGCCAGCAGTGAATATGGGACAGGGTACCAAGAGACCCAGTACTTC. This sequence encodes CASSEYGTGYQETQYF.

J is TRBJ1-1 and V is TRBV7-2; no definite D call. The V gene lost 5 bases and the J gene lost 8 bases, with 9 bases spanning the gap. CDR1 SGHTA and CDR2 FQGNSA come from the germline V gene. This CDR3 contains 11 residues. CDR3 loop: CASSGVREAFF. The CDR3, as DNA: TGTGCCAGCAGCGGGGTCCGAGAAGCTTTCTTT.

V is TRBV19 and J is TRBJ2-3, with 7 bases that match TRBD1. V lost 8 bases, J lost 0 bases, and 5 bases stayed unmatched. Germline V gene lookup returns CDR1 LNHDA and CDR2 SQIVND (reference sequence). The CDR3 extends over 14 amino acids. The CDR3 DNA reads TGTGCCAGTGTCCCAGGGGGTAGCACAGATACGCAGTATTTT. As protein: CASVPGGSTDTQYF.